One sample yielded the 2 T cell receptor beta chains listed below, sequenced in a study of blood T cell repertoires in COVID-19. The data were produced by immunoSEQ multiplex PCR, yet TCRdb's version contains in-frame clones alone and is incomplete. The profile covers about 130,000 clones, with 70% to 75% appearing a single time and around 5.2% taken by the ten largest. The sample taken for sequencing was peripheral blood. These receptors all stem from a man aged 60 to 69 with acute or convalescent COVID-19.

DNA of the CDR3: TGTGCCACCAGTGATCCCGGCGGGGGCTCAAACTATGGCTACACCTTC. Its translation is CATSDPGGGSNYGYTF. This chain joins TRBV24-1 and TRBJ1-2; D is possibly TRBD1 (6 bases). V shed 3 bases and J shed 2 bases, with 15 bases lying between them. This CDR3 is built from 16 residues. Germline-derived CDR1 and CDR2 are KGHDR and SFDVKD.

The chain joins TRBV19 to TRBJ2-3, with TRBD2 identical over 8 bases. Trimming removed 6 bases from V and 1 base from J; junction bases left unmatched: 6. CDR1 is LNHDA and CDR2 is SQIVND in the germline V gene (reference sequence). The CDR3 sequence is 15 residues long. For the CDR3, the DNA is TGTGCCAGTAGCCGGACTAGCAGACGCACAGATACGCAGTATTTT. Translated, it gives CASSRTSRRTDTQYF.